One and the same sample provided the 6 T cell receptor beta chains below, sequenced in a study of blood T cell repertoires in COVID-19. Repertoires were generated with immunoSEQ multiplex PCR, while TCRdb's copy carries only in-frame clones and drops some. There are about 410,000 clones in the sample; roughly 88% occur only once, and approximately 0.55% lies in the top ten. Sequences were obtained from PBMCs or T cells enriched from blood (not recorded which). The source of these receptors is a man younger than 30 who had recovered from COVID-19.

The CDR3 loop reads CASRPFGTGDNQPQHF. The CDR3 DNA is TGTGCCAGCAGGCCCTTTGGGACAGGTGATAATCAGCCCCAGCATTTT. The chain has TRBV27 and TRBJ1-5; 8 bases fit TRBD1. Germline lookup yields CDR1 MNHEY and CDR2 SMNVEV (reference sequence). V was pared by 6 bases and J by 4 bases, with 11 bases of the junction left unmatched. The CDR3 totals 16 residues.

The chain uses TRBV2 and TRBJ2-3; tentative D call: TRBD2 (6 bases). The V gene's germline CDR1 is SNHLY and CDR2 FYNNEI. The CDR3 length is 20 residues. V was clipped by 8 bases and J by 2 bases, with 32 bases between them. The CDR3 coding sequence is TGTGCCAGCGTTTTAGCAACCTGGGACTGGCGGGGCCGCCTCACAGATACGCAGTATTTT. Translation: CASVLATWDWRGRLTDTQYF.

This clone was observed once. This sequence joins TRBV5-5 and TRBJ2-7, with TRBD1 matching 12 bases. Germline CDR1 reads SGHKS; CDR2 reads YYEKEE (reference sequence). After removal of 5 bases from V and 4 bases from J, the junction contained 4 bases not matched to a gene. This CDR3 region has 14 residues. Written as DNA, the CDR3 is TGTGCCAGCAGAGGGACAGGGGGCAGGTACGAGCAGTACTTC. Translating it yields CASRGTGGRYEQYF.

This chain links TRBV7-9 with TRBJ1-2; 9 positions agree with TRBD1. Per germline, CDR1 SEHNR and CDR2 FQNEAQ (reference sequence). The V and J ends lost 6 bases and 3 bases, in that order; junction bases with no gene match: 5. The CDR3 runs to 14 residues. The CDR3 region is CASRRTGDHYGYTF. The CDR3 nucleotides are TGTGCCAGCAGACGGACAGGGGATCACTATGGCTACACCTTC.

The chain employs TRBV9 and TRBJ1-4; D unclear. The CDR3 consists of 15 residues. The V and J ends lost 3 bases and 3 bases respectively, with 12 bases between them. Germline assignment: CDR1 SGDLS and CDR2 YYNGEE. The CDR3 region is CASSERGHSNEKLFF. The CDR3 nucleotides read TGTGCCAGCAGCGAGAGAGGGCACTCTAATGAAAAACTGTTTTTT.

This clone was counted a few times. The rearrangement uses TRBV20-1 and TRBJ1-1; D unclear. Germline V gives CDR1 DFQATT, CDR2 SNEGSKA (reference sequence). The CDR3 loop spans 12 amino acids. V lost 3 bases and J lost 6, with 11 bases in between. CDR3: CSASSGIAEAFF. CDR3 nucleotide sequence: TGCAGTGCTAGTTCGGGGATCGCTGAAGCTTTCTTT.